The TCR beta chain described here comes from a study of cytomegalovirus exposure and HLA in healthy donors. PCR employed 60 Vbeta and 13 Jbeta primers. Libraries were prepared by immunoSEQ multiplex PCR; TCRdb keeps only in-frame clonotypes and omits some of them. The data hold under 150,000 clones, with more than 70% observed a single time. The CDR3 is made up of 14 amino acids. V gave up 3 bases and J gave up 8 bases; unmatched junction bases: 6. Per germline, CDR1 SGHRS and CDR2 YFSETQ. The sequence was obtained from a woman in her twenties or thirties in good health and CMV-seropositive. The chain employs TRBV5-1 and TRBJ2-1; 9 bases fit TRBD1. The sample was PBMCs. Here the CDR3 reads CASSSSDRGYEQFF. For the CDR3, the DNA is TGCGCCAGCAGCTCCTCGGACAGGGGCTATGAGCAGTTCTTC.